The following is a TCR beta chain sequence with its context. Its antigen is not known. Sequencing was at survey level. Clones were read by immunoSEQ multiplex PCR, and TCRdb kept only the in-frame ones, dropping some. This sample has about 32,000 clones, with roughly 78% found just once. The germline CDR1 and CDR2 sequences are MNHEY and SVGAGI. This CDR3 region has 15 residues. The V and J ends lost 8 bases and 8 bases respectively, with 24 bases between them. The data were taken from a study of pediatric ulcerative colitis. Study-level points and caveats: Ulcerative colitis patients shared more blood-rectal clones than controls. All ulcerative colitis patients, but no controls, carried a couple of rectal clonotypes.

This chain uses TRBV6-5 with TRBJ1-1, with a possible D match to TRBD1 (6 bases). The TCR sequence derives from a boy aged 5-17 years with severe ulcerative colitis. Sequenced material: blood. In DNA, the CDR3 is TGTGCCAGCTCCCCCCGGGACACCTACCTCGGGGAAGCTTTCTTT. Its protein product is CASSPRDTYLGEAFF.